This T cell receptor (beta chain) was found in a study of siplizumab effects on memory and regulatory T cells. Overall study findings and caveats: Controls had roughly 28% Treg-derived mappable alloreactive CD4+ clones on average, versus around 64% with siplizumab. Some alloreactive sequences were traceable to unstimulated CD4+ memory cells, and siplizumab significantly reduced them. The authors mapped only a minor fraction of alloreactive clones to unstimulated subsets. Naive T cells appeared more varied than memory cells and looked like key alloresponse contributors.

Remarks on this clone: Its antigen remains unknown.

V was cut by 0 bases and J by 1 base, with 13 bases left in between. The CDR3 runs to 17 residues. Germline CDR1 LGHNA, CDR2 YNFKEQ. Only in-frame clones appear in the TCRdb table, and some are missing; sequencing was by immunoSEQ multiplex PCR. The repertoire holds roughly 93,000 clones, with just under 95% as singletons. The J gene is TRBJ2-1, the V gene TRBV4-2; tentatively, D is TRBD2 (5 bases). The receptor comes from a human donor in good health. Sequenced material: non-Treg CD4+ T cells sorted from blood. CDR3 residues: CASSQDWVGVSYNEQFF. The DNA of the CDR3 is TGTGCCAGCAGCCAAGATTGGGTGGGAGTGTCCTACAATGAGCAGTTCTTC.